The rows below give T cell receptor beta chains drawn from one sample of a study of CD8 T cells in Susac syndrome. TCRdb re-called the immunoSEQ multiplex PCR reads with MiXCR, one entry per CDR3 protein. The sample shows approximately 190,000 distinct CDR3 sequences, 91% of them seen only once. Sequencing was done on a sample of CD4+ T cells from PBMCs. Every receptor here comes from a human donor with Susac syndrome. CDR3s leave out the opening cysteine and the closing phenylalanine or tryptophan. D genes are given only for firm matches.

d_call: .
v_call: TRBV12-3/TRBV12-4
j_call: TRBJ2-5
cdr3_aa: ASSYRLASQY

d_call: TRBD2
v_call: TRBV3-1
j_call: TRBJ2-7
cdr3_aa: ASSQWGLGLGEQY

d_call: .
v_call: TRBV28
j_call: TRBJ2-5
cdr3_aa: ASSIVRETQY

d_call: .
v_call: TRBV12-3/TRBV12-4
j_call: TRBJ2-1
cdr3_aa: ATAQGPSYNEQF

d_call: .
v_call: TRBV7-2
j_call: TRBJ2-7
cdr3_aa: ASSLAASEFYEQY

d_call: TRBD1
v_call: TRBV29-1
j_call: TRBJ2-5
cdr3_aa: SVRTGVHPQETQY

d_call: .
v_call: TRBV6-4
j_call: TRBJ2-6
cdr3_aa: ASSAEASGANVLT

d_call: TRBD1
v_call: TRBV20-1
j_call: TRBJ1-5
cdr3_aa: SASLTLRDRAVQPQH

d_call: .
v_call: TRBV6-5
j_call: TRBJ2-5
cdr3_aa: ASSYSRAAAYQETQY

d_call: .
v_call: TRBV9
j_call: TRBJ2-1
cdr3_aa: ASSVDPGYNEQF

d_call: TRBD2
v_call: TRBV7-3
j_call: TRBJ2-2
cdr3_aa: ASSFSGGARTGELF

d_call: .
v_call: TRBV28
j_call: TRBJ1-5
cdr3_aa: ASTPGDSNQPQH

d_call: .
v_call: TRBV11-2
j_call: TRBJ1-4
cdr3_aa: ASSSRIRGLNEKLF

d_call: TRBD2
v_call: TRBV20-1
j_call: TRBJ2-3
cdr3_aa: SAQPSGSADTQY

d_call: .
v_call: TRBV28
j_call: TRBJ2-1
cdr3_aa: ASSLVQEYNEQF

d_call: TRBD1
v_call: TRBV7-3
j_call: TRBJ1-2
cdr3_aa: ASSRDPGQGADGYT

d_call: TRBD2
v_call: TRBV28
j_call: TRBJ2-7
cdr3_aa: ASSFISGGGPSGSYEQY

d_call: .
v_call: TRBV7-9
j_call: TRBJ2-4
cdr3_aa: ASSPGERGIQY

d_call: .
v_call: TRBV5-1
j_call: TRBJ1-6
cdr3_aa: ASSLLFGSSTNNSPLH

d_call: TRBD1
v_call: TRBV10-3
j_call: TRBJ2-7
cdr3_aa: AIKGPDRVSEQY

d_call: .
v_call: TRBV19
j_call: TRBJ2-1
cdr3_aa: ASSIQNSSYNEQF

d_call: TRBD1
v_call: TRBV11-3
j_call: TRBJ1-1
cdr3_aa: ASSFHKQGTPGMNTEAF

d_call: .
v_call: TRBV9
j_call: TRBJ2-1
cdr3_aa: ASSVSSDYNEQF

d_call: .
v_call: TRBV2
j_call: TRBJ2-7
cdr3_aa: ASSARGLDEQY

d_call: .
v_call: TRBV3-1
j_call: TRBJ1-1
cdr3_aa: ASSAEVNTEAF

d_call: TRBD1
v_call: TRBV29-1
j_call: TRBJ2-7
cdr3_aa: SAVGPVTGVSYEQY

d_call: .
v_call: TRBV29-1
j_call: TRBJ2-4
cdr3_aa: SVEQGPQNIQY

d_call: .
v_call: TRBV11-2
j_call: TRBJ2-7
cdr3_aa: ASNSVDYEQY

d_call: TRBD1
v_call: TRBV5-4
j_call: TRBJ2-2
cdr3_aa: ASSLAGSGGQGVRELF

d_call: .
v_call: TRBV19
j_call: TRBJ1-2
cdr3_aa: ASSIGGVGYGYT

d_call: .
v_call: TRBV2
j_call: TRBJ1-2
cdr3_aa: ASSQAYGYT

d_call: .
v_call: TRBV29-1
j_call: TRBJ2-3
cdr3_aa: SVEASSTDTQY

d_call: TRBD2
v_call: TRBV5-4
j_call: TRBJ2-6
cdr3_aa: ASSSSVVGLATSGANVLT

d_call: TRBD2
v_call: TRBV6-2/TRBV6-3
j_call: TRBJ2-3
cdr3_aa: ASSPGTSAGFWDTQY

d_call: .
v_call: TRBV5-4
j_call: TRBJ2-3
cdr3_aa: ASSLTHSTDTQY

d_call: TRBD2
v_call: TRBV5-6
j_call: TRBJ2-7
cdr3_aa: ASSLRLAGAGREQY

d_call: TRBD2
v_call: TRBV20-1
j_call: TRBJ2-3
cdr3_aa: SASGIVQRGDTDTQY

d_call: .
v_call: TRBV18
j_call: TRBJ1-1
cdr3_aa: ASSPNRDITLEAF

d_call: TRBD2
v_call: TRBV5-1
j_call: TRBJ2-3
cdr3_aa: ASRQLAGGITDTQY

d_call: .
v_call: TRBV5-4
j_call: TRBJ1-4
cdr3_aa: ASSLKQGDEKLF

d_call: .
v_call: TRBV9
j_call: TRBJ1-6
cdr3_aa: ASSVGQVTNSPLH

d_call: .
v_call: TRBV20-1
j_call: TRBJ1-4
cdr3_aa: SAGERTNEKLF

d_call: .
v_call: TRBV7-9
j_call: TRBJ2-5
cdr3_aa: ASSSRRRGETQY

d_call: .
v_call: TRBV11-2
j_call: TRBJ2-1
cdr3_aa: ASESRAPGHNEQF

d_call: .
v_call: TRBV6-5
j_call: TRBJ2-7
cdr3_aa: ASSYGERSYEQY

d_call: TRBD2
v_call: TRBV28
j_call: TRBJ2-7
cdr3_aa: ASSRSGVLEQY

d_call: TRBD1
v_call: TRBV5-4
j_call: TRBJ2-7
cdr3_aa: AILSSGQQEQY

d_call: .
v_call: TRBV12-3/TRBV12-4
j_call: TRBJ1-5
cdr3_aa: ASSLRGNNQPQH

d_call: TRBD2
v_call: TRBV12-3/TRBV12-4
j_call: TRBJ2-2
cdr3_aa: ASSLGLAGTGELF

d_call: TRBD2
v_call: TRBV9
j_call: TRBJ2-5
cdr3_aa: ASSVGGLAGAWETQY

d_call: TRBD2
v_call: TRBV3-1
j_call: TRBJ2-5
cdr3_aa: ASSQDLVSSGGKETQY